The rows below give T cell receptor beta chains drawn from one sample of a study of blood T cell repertoires in COVID-19. The assay was immunoSEQ multiplex PCR, and TCRdb's table has in-frame clones only and misses some. The table includes approximately 250,000 clones, under 90% detected once. Sequencing was done on a sample of PBMCs or T cells enriched from blood (not recorded which). These receptors originate from a man younger than 45 with acute COVID-19. Both conserved end residues are part of each CDR3. Fields, in order: J gene, D gene, V gene, clone size, CDR3 DNA, CDR3 protein. A D gene is named only where the DNA matches it firmly. Clone size is stated in some rows and not others, as once, few, many or a class when expanded.

J gene: TRBJ2-5; D gene: TRBD2; V gene: TRBV19; clone size: .; CDR3 DNA: TGTGCCAGTAGTAACCCGGGACTAGCGGCGAGGGAGACCCAGTACTTC; CDR3 protein: CASSNPGLAARETQYF
J gene: TRBJ2-3; D gene: TRBD2; V gene: TRBV6-5; clone size: once; CDR3 DNA: TGTGCCAGCAGTCGCGGGGGGGCGCAAGATACGCAGTATTTT; CDR3 protein: CASSRGGAQDTQYF
J gene: TRBJ1-1; D gene: .; V gene: TRBV28; clone size: few; CDR3 DNA: TGTGCCAGCATTTGGGGGGGCACTGAAGCTTTCTTT; CDR3 protein: CASIWGGTEAFF
J gene: TRBJ1-5; D gene: .; V gene: TRBV24-1; clone size: .; CDR3 DNA: TGTGCCACCAGTGGTGCGCTCGAGGATCAGCCCCAGCATTTT; CDR3 protein: CATSGALEDQPQHF
J gene: TRBJ1-4; D gene: .; V gene: TRBV5-4; clone size: .; CDR3 DNA: TGTGCCAGCGGTGACAGGGAAAAACTGTTTTTT; CDR3 protein: CASGDREKLFF
J gene: TRBJ1-1; D gene: .; V gene: TRBV19; clone size: .; CDR3 DNA: TGTGCCAGTAGTATGGGAGGGGTTAGGGCTGAAGCTTTCTTT; CDR3 protein: CASSMGGVRAEAFF
J gene: TRBJ2-6; D gene: .; V gene: TRBV19; clone size: once; CDR3 DNA: TGTGCCAGTAGTATGACCAGGGCCCGCTCTGGGGCCAACGTCCTGACTTTC; CDR3 protein: CASSMTRARSGANVLTF
J gene: TRBJ1-1; D gene: .; V gene: TRBV28; clone size: few; CDR3 DNA: TGTGCCAGCAGTTTATCGGGGGTGAACACTGAAGCTTTCTTT; CDR3 protein: CASSLSGVNTEAFF
J gene: TRBJ1-1; D gene: TRBD1; V gene: TRBV5-1; clone size: .; CDR3 DNA: TGCGCCAGCAGCTACTCAGGGGGGCGAACTGAAGCTTTCTTT; CDR3 protein: CASSYSGGRTEAFF
J gene: TRBJ1-5; D gene: TRBD1; V gene: TRBV2; clone size: .; CDR3 DNA: TGTGCCAGCAGTGAATGGCTGAGCAGACAGGGGTTAAATCAGCCCCAGCATTTT; CDR3 protein: CASSEWLSRQGLNQPQHF
J gene: TRBJ1-1; D gene: .; V gene: TRBV6-2/TRBV6-3; clone size: once; CDR3 DNA: TGTGCCAGCAGTTACAGTATTTCGGGTTGGGAAGCTTTCTTT; CDR3 protein: CASSYSISGWEAFF
J gene: TRBJ1-1; D gene: .; V gene: TRBV28; clone size: .; CDR3 DNA: TGTGCCAGCAGTTTACCCGGGGATGAAGCTTTCTTT; CDR3 protein: CASSLPGDEAFF
J gene: TRBJ1-1; D gene: .; V gene: TRBV11-2; clone size: .; CDR3 DNA: TGTGCCAGCAGCTTAGGGTTAGGAGGGCGGAACACTGAAGCTTTCTTT; CDR3 protein: CASSLGLGGRNTEAFF
J gene: TRBJ1-2; D gene: .; V gene: TRBV25-1; clone size: once; CDR3 DNA: TGTGCCAGCAGTTTCCGGGGGGGAGGCTACACCTTC; CDR3 protein: CASSFRGGGYTF
J gene: TRBJ1-1; D gene: .; V gene: TRBV20-1; clone size: .; CDR3 DNA: TGCAGTGCTAGTGGGGGGGGCGAAGCTTTCTTT; CDR3 protein: CSASGGGEAFF
J gene: TRBJ1-6; D gene: .; V gene: TRBV11-2; clone size: .; CDR3 DNA: TGTGCCAGCAGCCCCAATGTCTCACCCCTCCACTTT; CDR3 protein: CASSPNVSPLHF
J gene: TRBJ2-1; D gene: TRBD2; V gene: TRBV19; clone size: .; CDR3 DNA: TGTGCCAGTAGTCTTCTAGCGGGGAGGAACGACAATGAGCAGTTCTTC; CDR3 protein: CASSLLAGRNDNEQFF
J gene: TRBJ2-1; D gene: .; V gene: TRBV21-1; clone size: .; CDR3 DNA: TGTGCCAGCATCTCGACTAGGGGCGGTTACAATGAGCAGTTCTTC; CDR3 protein: CASISTRGGYNEQFF
J gene: TRBJ1-1; D gene: .; V gene: TRBV28; clone size: once; CDR3 DNA: TGTGCCAGCAGTTTATTCAGGACTGAAGCTTTCTTT; CDR3 protein: CASSLFRTEAFF
J gene: TRBJ2-1; D gene: TRBD2; V gene: TRBV24-1; clone size: once; CDR3 DNA: TGTGCCACCAGTGATTTGTGGCTAGCGGGCAATGAGCAGTTCTTC; CDR3 protein: CATSDLWLAGNEQFF
J gene: TRBJ1-2; D gene: .; V gene: TRBV29-1; clone size: .; CDR3 DNA: TGCAGCGTTGCTCAGGGGAACTATGGCTACACCTTC; CDR3 protein: CSVAQGNYGYTF
J gene: TRBJ2-4; D gene: .; V gene: TRBV5-4; clone size: .; CDR3 DNA: TGTGCCAGCAGCTTGTCAGGGGAGAGGACCAAAAACATTCAGTACTTC; CDR3 protein: CASSLSGERTKNIQYF
J gene: TRBJ1-1; D gene: .; V gene: TRBV2; clone size: .; CDR3 DNA: TGTGCCAGCAGTGTCGATTCAGGCACTGAAGCTTTCTTT; CDR3 protein: CASSVDSGTEAFF
J gene: TRBJ2-3; D gene: .; V gene: TRBV6-6; clone size: .; CDR3 DNA: TGTGCCAGCAGTTACGGGACTTTTCCGGATACGCAGTATTTT; CDR3 protein: CASSYGTFPDTQYF
J gene: TRBJ1-4; D gene: .; V gene: TRBV11-3; clone size: .; CDR3 DNA: TGTGCCAGCAGCTTAGGAGGAGGGTCGGTTGAAAAACTGTTTTTT; CDR3 protein: CASSLGGGSVEKLFF
J gene: TRBJ1-1; D gene: .; V gene: TRBV3-1/TRBV3-2; clone size: .; CDR3 DNA: TGTGCCAGCAGCCAAGGACAGCCGAACACTGAAGCTTTCTTT; CDR3 protein: CASSQGQPNTEAFF
J gene: TRBJ1-1; D gene: .; V gene: TRBV27; clone size: .; CDR3 DNA: TGTGCCAGCAGTTTAGGAGGGGAGAGTGAAGCTTTCTTT; CDR3 protein: CASSLGGESEAFF
J gene: TRBJ2-3; D gene: TRBD2; V gene: TRBV20-1; clone size: .; CDR3 DNA: TGCAGTGCTAGGTCTCTAGCGGGAAAGGTATTT; CDR3 protein: CSARSLAGKVF
J gene: TRBJ1-1; D gene: .; V gene: TRBV19; clone size: .; CDR3 DNA: TGTGCCAGTAGTATTCGGGGAATGAACACTGAAGCTTTCTTT; CDR3 protein: CASSIRGMNTEAFF
J gene: TRBJ2-1; D gene: TRBD2; V gene: TRBV28; clone size: .; CDR3 DNA: TGTGCCAGCAGTTTACTGGGACTAGCGGGGGGTGTTGAGCAGTTCTTC; CDR3 protein: CASSLLGLAGGVEQFF
J gene: TRBJ2-5; D gene: .; V gene: TRBV5-4; clone size: .; CDR3 DNA: TGTGCCAGCAGCTTGGCTTCCGTCAACATTCAAGAGACCCAGTACTTC; CDR3 protein: CASSLASVNIQETQYF
J gene: TRBJ2-5; D gene: TRBD2; V gene: TRBV11-2; clone size: .; CDR3 DNA: TGTGCCAGCAGCTTAACCTTGCTAGCGGGAGAGGGGGAGACCCAGTACTTC; CDR3 protein: CASSLTLLAGEGETQYF
J gene: TRBJ2-3; D gene: .; V gene: TRBV4-3; clone size: once; CDR3 DNA: TGCGCCAGCAGCCAAGAGGGCCGTCAGACCGCAGATACGCAGTATTTT; CDR3 protein: CASSQEGRQTADTQYF
J gene: TRBJ2-3; D gene: .; V gene: TRBV14; clone size: .; CDR3 DNA: TGTGCCAGCAGCCGAGGCGGGACAGATACGCAGTATTTT; CDR3 protein: CASSRGGTDTQYF
J gene: TRBJ2-2; D gene: TRBD1; V gene: TRBV7-2; clone size: .; CDR3 DNA: TGTGCCAGCAGCAGACAGGGAGTCACCGGGGAGCTGTTTTTT; CDR3 protein: CASSRQGVTGELFF